The 26 T cell receptor beta chains presented below share a single source sample, sequenced in a study of shared clonotypes between healthy human individuals. Some clones are missing from TCRdb's copy, which holds only in-frame ones; the method was immunoSEQ multiplex PCR. The data hold fewer than 650,000 clones, with 76% observed a single time. What was sequenced was PBMCs. The receptor source for this set is a woman between 35 and 50 years old in good health. Some clones in this sample may be carry-over from other donors' samples.

The chain recombines TRBV6-1 with TRBJ2-5; D may be TRBD1 (5 bases). Germline-derived CDR1 and CDR2 are MNHNS and SASEGT. V lost 6 bases and J lost 1, with 12 bases in between. The CDR3 is 14 residues long. Here the CDR3 reads CASSLGRAQETQYF. The CDR3 DNA follows: TGTGCCAGCAGCCTTGGCAGGGCCCAAGAGACCCAGTACTTC.

The chain recombines TRBV28 with TRBJ2-5; possible D gene TRBD1, 6 bases. Trimming left V 2 bases short and J 2 bases short, with 12 bases between. The germline CDR1 and CDR2 sequences are MDHEN and SYDVKM. The CDR3 consists of 15 residues. In nucleotides, the CDR3 is TGTGCCAGCAGTTTAGACAGAGGGGGTCAAGAGACCCAGTACTTC. This codes for CASSLDRGGQETQYF.

CDR3 nucleotide sequence: TGTGCCAGCAGCTTGCCATCTTTAGAGACCCAGTACTTC. This translates into CASSLPSLETQYF. The chain combines TRBV5-5 with TRBJ2-5; D is ambiguous. This CDR3 spans 13 amino acids. Trimming took 1 base from V and 4 from J, leaving 8 bases between them. Germline V CDR1 and CDR2: SGHKS, YYEKEE (reference sequence).

The CDR3 loop is CASSVRDYLTYEQYF. CDR3 nucleotide sequence: TGTGCCAGCAGCGTCCGCGACTACCTTACCTACGAGCAGTACTTC. The V and J genes are TRBV28 and TRBJ2-7; D might be TRBD2 (5 bases). The CDR3 loop spans 15 amino acids. CDR1 is MDHEN and CDR2 is SYDVKM in the germline V gene. Between the trimmed V and J ends, which lost 6 bases and 2 bases, there was a span of 17 bases.

This clone has a single count. This rearrangement joins TRBV28 to TRBJ2-3; unclear D gene. Trimming removed 7 bases at V and 0 bases at J, with 11 bases between. The CDR3 has 14 amino acids. Germline V gene data show CDR1 as MDHEN and CDR2 as SYDVKM. CDR3 residues: CASTSGISTDTQYF. The CDR3 DNA is TGTGCCAGCACCTCCGGCATTAGCACAGATACGCAGTATTTT. Variable domain in full (rest from reference TRBV28 and TRBJ2-3): DVKVTQSSRYLVKRTGEKVFLECVQDMDHENMFWYRQDPGLGLRLIYFSYDVKMKEKGDIPEGYSVSREKKERFSLILESASTNQTSMYLCASTSGISTDTQYFGPGTRLTVL.

V usage is TRBV9 and J usage is TRBJ2-1; D is possibly TRBD2 (5 bases). V gave up 2 bases and J gave up 6 bases, with 9 bases separating them. Germline values: CDR1 SGDLS, CDR2 YYNGEE. This CDR3 is built from 13 residues. The CDR3 protein is CASSVASPNEQFF. The CDR3 DNA follows: TGTGCCAGCAGCGTCGCTAGCCCCAATGAGCAGTTCTTC.

The chain recombines TRBV27 with TRBJ2-7, with a tentative D call TRBD1 (6 bases). V was trimmed by 6 bases and J by 0 bases, leaving 15 bases between them. In germline, CDR1 is MNHEY, CDR2 SMNVEV (reference sequence). This CDR3 region has 15 residues. CDR3 amino acids: CASRHRDISSYEQYF. The CDR3 DNA sequence: TGTGCCAGCAGGCACCGGGACATTAGCTCCTACGAGCAGTACTTC.

The J gene is TRBJ2-7, the V gene TRBV10-2; D unclear. The CDR3 consists of 11 residues. Germline V gene data show CDR1 as WSHSY and CDR2 as SAAADI. Trimming removed 3 bases at V and 6 bases at J, with 6 bases between. The CDR3 sequence: CASSEWGEQYF. The CDR3 bases are TGCGCCAGCAGTGAATGGGGCGAGCAGTACTTC.

This clone was seen only a few times. This sequence joins TRBV6-6 and TRBJ2-3; TRBD1 matches 7 bases. Germline V gene lookup returns CDR1 MNHNY and CDR2 SVGAGI (reference sequence). The trim removed 0 bases at V and 11 bases at J, leaving 2 bases unmatched. The CDR3 is 12 amino acids. The CDR3 here is CASSYSGTVQYF. In DNA form, the CDR3 reads TGTGCCAGCAGTTACTCAGGGACAGTGCAGTATTTT.

The CDR3 DNA is TGTGCCAGCAGCTTAATAGGTTTTGGGGGCGCGAGCACTGAAGCTTTCTTT. Its translation is CASSLIGFGGASTEAFF. The chain carries TRBV7-3 and TRBJ1-1; tentatively, D is TRBD1 (6 bases). CDR3 size: 17 residues. Germline V CDR1 and CDR2: SGHTA, FQGTGA. Trimming cost V 1 base and J 4 bases, with 19 bases left between them.

This chain uses TRBV30 with TRBJ2-5; 12 nucleotides match TRBD2. Losses at the gene ends were 3 bases for V and 2 bases for J; bases not matched to a gene: 13. Germline values: CDR1 GTSNPN, CDR2 SVGIG (reference sequence). The CDR3 consists of 18 residues. The CDR3, as DNA: TGTGCCTGGAGCCGGACTAGCGGGGAGGAGGGGGGACAAGAGACCCAGTACTTC. This sequence encodes CAWSRTSGEEGGQETQYF.

This sequence joins TRBV11-3 and TRBJ2-1; D perhaps matches TRBD2 (6 bases). CDR3 length equals 15 residues. Germline lookup yields CDR1 SGHNT and CDR2 YENEEA. Trimming took off 3 bases at V and 0 bases at J, with 9 bases between the two ends. This chain's CDR3 is CASSFSGSSYNEQFF. The CDR3 coding sequence is TGTGCCAGCAGCTTTAGCGGCTCCTCCTACAATGAGCAGTTCTTC.

The chain is built from TRBV27 and TRBJ2-5; unclear D gene. The CDR3 spans 13 residues. The germline V gene has CDR1 MNHEY and CDR2 SMNVEV (reference sequence). Trimming removed 6 bases from V and 0 bases from J, with 8 bases in between. The DNA for the CDR3 is TGTGCCAGCAGCTCCACCTACCAAGAGACCCAGTACTTC. Translating gives CASSSTYQETQYF.

This clone was counted only a few times. Other DNA sequences from this sample encode an identical CDR3 as well. The CDR3, as DNA: TGTGCCAGCAGTGCCCAGGGCTACGAGCAGTACTTC. It yields the protein CASSAQGYEQYF. The V and J genes are TRBV6-1 and TRBJ2-7, with D tentatively TRBD1 (5 bases). CDR3 length: 12 amino acids. Germline assignment: CDR1 MNHNS and CDR2 SASEGT. Trimming removed 4 bases from V and 3 bases from J, with 7 bases in between.

The chain carries TRBV5-1 and TRBJ2-7; TRBD1 matches 8 bases. Per germline, CDR1 SGHRS and CDR2 YFSETQ. The trim removed 4 bases at V and 3 bases at J, leaving 3 bases unmatched. This CDR3 comprises 13 residues. The CDR3 nucleotides are TGCGCCAGCAGCCGAGGACAGGGCTACGAGCAGTACTTC. Translating it yields CASSRGQGYEQYF. Variable domain in full (rest from reference TRBV5-1 and TRBJ2-7): KAGVTQTPRYLIKTRGQQVTLSCSPISGHRSVSWYQQTPGQGLQFLFEYFSETQRNKGNFPGRFSGRQFSNSRSEMNVSTLELGDSALYLCASSRGQGYEQYFGPGTRLTVT.

This clone has just a few counts. The chain carries TRBV27 and TRBJ2-1, with D tentatively TRBD1 (6 bases). The CDR3 contains 14 residues. V dropped 3 bases and J dropped 5 bases, with 11 bases sitting between them. Germline V CDR1 and CDR2: MNHEY, SMNVEV (reference sequence). CDR3 nucleotides: TGTGCCAGCAGTTTGGCCAGGGGTGACAATGAGCAGTTCTTC. Protein sequence: CASSLARGDNEQFF.

The chain combines TRBV19 with TRBJ1-5; D is perhaps TRBD1 (6 bases). Germline values: CDR1 LNHDA, CDR2 SQIVND (reference sequence). The CDR3 is 13 residues long. V lost 4 bases and J 4 bases, leaving 8 bases between the germline ends. The CDR3 reads CASSRDINQPQHF. The CDR3 nucleotides read TGTGCCAGTAGTAGGGACATAAATCAGCCCCAGCATTTT.

The chain is built from TRBV7-2 and TRBJ2-1; TRBD1 might be the D (5 bases). CDR1 and CDR2 (germline): SGHTA, FQGNSA. V was clipped by 11 bases and J by 2 bases, with 13 bases between them. The CDR3 runs to 13 residues. CDR3 coding DNA: TGTGCCTCCAGGGTTAGCCCCTACAATGAGCAGTTCTTC. Its protein is CASRVSPYNEQFF. Supplemented by reference TRBV7-2 and TRBJ2-1, the full variable domain reads GAGVSQSPSNKVTEKGKDVELRCDPISGHTALYWYRQSLGQGLEFLIYFQGNSAPDKSGLPSDRFSAERTGGSVSTLTIQRTQQEDSAVYLCASRVSPYNEQFFGPGTRLTVL.

The chain combines TRBV2 with TRBJ2-7; 7 bases align to TRBD1. The CDR3 has 13 amino acids. The V gene's germline CDR1 is SNHLY and CDR2 FYNNEI. V lost 9 bases and J lost 1; bases outside the gene matches: 6. CDR3 nucleotides: TGTGCCAGGGGGGCAGGGGGATCCTACGAGCAGTACTTC. Translating it yields CARGAGGSYEQYF.

The sample holds a few counts of this clone. Other DNA variants within this sample encode the same CDR3. The genes are TRBV7-9 and TRBJ2-3, with 15 bases identical to TRBD2. The V segment lost 1 base and the J segment 4 bases; nucleotides outside the gene matches: 3. The CDR3 covers 17 residues. Germline CDR1 and CDR2: SEHNR and FQNEAQ (reference sequence). CDR3 DNA sequence: TGTGCCAGCAGCTTAGGGACTAGCGGGAGGGCCGCAGATACGCAGTATTTT. Protein product: CASSLGTSGRAADTQYF.

The CDR3 here is CASSERQLQPQHF. CDR3 nucleotide sequence: TGTGCCAGCAGTGAAAGACAGCTGCAGCCCCAGCATTTT. This chain connects TRBV2 to TRBJ1-5; D possibly corresponds to TRBD1 (5 bases). V lost 2 bases, J lost 7 bases, and 9 bases lay in between. The CDR3 has 13 residues. The germline gives CDR1 SNHLY, CDR2 FYNNEI.

V and J are TRBV7-2 and TRBJ1-2; 9 bases match TRBD1. This CDR3 region has 14 residues. The V segment lost 2 bases and the J segment 6 bases; nucleotides outside the gene matches: 4. From germline, CDR1 is SGHTA and CDR2 FQGNSA. The CDR3 sequence: CASSLQQGADGYTF. DNA for the CDR3: TGTGCCAGCAGCTTACAACAGGGGGCGGATGGCTACACCTTC.

This clone was observed a handful of times. The rearrangement links TRBV2 to TRBJ2-7; weak D call: TRBD1 (5 bases). Trimming cost V 3 bases and J 6 bases, with 15 bases left between them. The CDR3 contains 14 residues. The V gene's germline CDR1 is SNHLY and CDR2 FYNNEI. The CDR3 nucleotides are TGTGCCAGCAGTGAGTCGACAGTGGGTAGCGAGCAGTACTTC. It yields the protein CASSESTVGSEQYF.

The rearrangement links TRBV19 to TRBJ2-7; tentative D call: TRBD1 (5 bases). V dropped 3 bases and J dropped 2 bases, with 14 bases sitting between them. This CDR3 region has 15 residues. Per germline, CDR1 LNHDA and CDR2 SQIVND (reference sequence). In DNA, the CDR3 is TGTGCCAGTAGTATCGGTGGACACAATACCTACGAGCAGTACTTC. Translation gives CASSIGGHNTYEQYF. Supplemented by reference TRBV19 and TRBJ2-7, the full variable domain reads DGGITQSPKYLFRKEGQNVTLSCEQNLNHDAMYWYRQDPGQGLRLIYYSQIVNDFQKGDIAEGYSVSREKKESFPLTVTSAQKNPTAFYLCASSIGGHNTYEQYFGPGTRLTVT.

The V gene is TRBV18, the J gene TRBJ1-3; D gene unclear. CDR1 is KGHSH, CDR2 LQKENI, per germline. The CDR3 covers 12 residues. Trimming stripped 3 bases from V and 2 bases from J, with 2 bases between. This CDR3 is CASSPAGNTIYF. The CDR3 region has the DNA TGTGCCAGCTCACCCGCTGGAAACACCATATATTTT.

This clone was detected only once. The J gene is TRBJ2-1, the V gene TRBV18, with 11 bases fitting TRBD2. There are 16 residues in the CDR3. Germline assignment: CDR1 KGHSH and CDR2 LQKENI. Trimming cost V 1 base and J 8 bases; bases outside gene matches: 7. CDR3 loop: CASSPLAGGPLDEQFF. The CDR3 DNA follows: TGTGCCAGCTCACCACTAGCGGGAGGGCCTTTGGATGAGCAGTTCTTC.